Listed here are 15 T cell receptor beta chains from one sample, sequenced in a study of T cell repertoires in cytomegalovirus infection. TCRdb processed the reads anew with MiXCR; each CDR3 protein has one entry. The data hold around 450,000 distinct CDR3 sequences, with approximately 32% observed a single time. Sequencing was carried out using PBMCs. The receptors here all came from a human donor in good health (CMV status not recorded). Some clones in this sample may be carry-over from other donors' samples.

The table lists this clonotype with a few counts. The chain recombines TRBV19 with TRBJ2-2, with D perhaps given as TRBD1 or TRBD2 (5 bases each). V dropped 4 bases and J dropped 4 bases, with 10 bases sitting between them. From germline, CDR1 is LNHDA and CDR2 SQIVND (reference sequence). The CDR3 runs 14 residues. CDR3 protein: CASSRDASTGELFF. CDR3 in DNA: TGTGCCAGTAGTAGGGACGCTTCCACCGGGGAGCTGTTTTTT.

This clonotype is a singleton in its sample. The rearrangement uses TRBV5-4 and TRBJ1-4, with D perhaps matching TRBD1 (6 bases). Trimming stripped 3 bases from V and 5 bases from J, with 23 bases between. Germline loops: CDR1 SGHNT, CDR2 YYREEE (reference sequence). This CDR3 contains 18 residues. The CDR3 loop is CASSSRGQTPKANEKLFF. The CDR3 DNA sequence: TGTGCCAGCAGCTCCCGGGGACAAACCCCTAAAGCCAATGAAAAACTGTTTTTT. Full variable domain (rest looked up from reference TRBV5-4 and TRBJ1-4): ETGVTQSPTHLIKTRGQQVTLRCSSQSGHNTVSWYQQALGQGPQFIFQYYREEENGRGNFPPRFSGLQFPNYSSELNVNALELDDSALYLCASSSRGQTPKANEKLFFGSGTQLSVL.

In this sample, this clonotype turned up a few times. The chain combines TRBV6-2 or TRBV6-3 with TRBJ1-1; D is ambiguous. The CDR3 totals 14 residues. CDR1 is MNHEY, CDR2 SVGEGT, per germline. Trimming cost V 5 bases and J 2 bases, with 12 bases left between them. The CDR3 nucleotides read TGTGCCAGCAGTCACGGGAAGGCTAACACTGAAGCTTTCTTT. Residues: CASSHGKANTEAFF.

V usage is TRBV12-3 or TRBV12-4 and J usage is TRBJ1-5; the D is unclear. The CDR3 has 11 amino acids. Trimming took off 5 bases at V and 7 bases at J, with 6 bases between the two ends. This CDR3 is CASSTNQPQHF. Here the CDR3 DNA reads TGTGCCAGCAGTACTAACCAGCCCCAGCATTTT.

This clonotype was observed at least ten times. The chain combines TRBV7-9 with TRBJ2-3; 7 bases match TRBD2. The CDR3 extends over 15 amino acids. V lost 4 bases, J lost 4 bases, and 8 bases stayed unmatched. Germline assignment: CDR1 SEHNR and CDR2 FQNEAQ (reference sequence). CDR3 in amino acids: CASSSPNAGADTQYF. CDR3 DNA: TGTGCCAGCAGCTCCCCCAACGCGGGGGCAGATACGCAGTATTTT.

The rearrangement joins TRBV5-1 to TRBJ1-1; no firm D call. V was trimmed by 1 base and J by 1 base, leaving 8 bases between them. Per the germline V gene, CDR1 is SGHRS and CDR2 is YFSETQ. This CDR3 region has 14 residues. The CDR3 DNA follows: TGCGCCAGCAGCTTGAGGCCGGGGAACACTGAAGCTTTCTTT. Residues: CASSLRPGNTEAFF.

Comments on this clonotype: Its ends do not fully match the called genes, so a read error is possible. This chain links TRBV7-6 with TRBJ2-2, with 9 bases aligning to TRBD1. Germline CDR1 and CDR2: SGHVS and FNYEAQ. This CDR3 comprises 17 residues. CDR3 DNA: TGTGCCAGCAGCTTGTATGCGGGACAGGGCGACACCGTGGAGCTGTTTTTT. Amino acids: CASSLYAGQGDTVELFF. The full variable domain, in which reference TRBV7-6 and TRBJ2-2 provide the parts outside the CDR3, is GAGVSQSPRYKVTKRGQDVALRCDPISGHVSLYWYRQALGQGPEFLTYFNYEAQQDKSGLPNDRFSAERPEGSISTLTIQRTEQRDSAMYRCASSLYAGQGDTVELFFGEGSRLTVL.

This clonotype appeared a few times. This chain joins TRBV6-2 or TRBV6-3 and TRBJ2-1; the match to TRBD2 covers 10 bases. J gave up 4 bases and V 6 bases, and 6 bases lay outside the gene matches. Germline values: CDR1 MNHEY, CDR2 SVGEGT. This CDR3 contains 15 residues. CDR3 in amino acids: CASRASGGLYNEQFF. Here the CDR3 DNA reads TGTGCCAGCAGAGCTAGCGGGGGCCTATACAATGAGCAGTTCTTC.

This clonotype came up a few times. The rearrangement uses TRBV25-1 and TRBJ2-2; weak D call: TRBD2 (7 bases). V lost 4 bases to trimming and J lost 0 bases, with 12 bases between them. CDR3 length: 16 amino acids. CDR1 and CDR2 (germline): MGHDK, SYGVNS. CDR3 coding DNA: TGTGCCAGCAGTGCCGCGGGGGCTGCGAACACCGGGGAGCTGTTTTTT. Protein product: CASSAAGAANTGELFF.

In its sample, this clonotype was seen a few times. The rearrangement links TRBV6-6 to TRBJ1-2; D possibly corresponds to TRBD1 (5 bases). CDR3 length: 15 amino acids. CDR1 MNHNY and CDR2 SVGAGI come from the germline V gene (reference sequence). The V end lost 0 bases, the J end lost 6 bases, and 14 bases lay between the germline ends. The CDR3 DNA sequence: TGTGCCAGCAGTTACTCAAGGGAGGGGCCCGATGGCTACACCTTC. Protein: CASSYSREGPDGYTF.

The CDR3 loop is CASSHEPTEAFF. CDR3 coding DNA: TGTGCCAGCAGTCATGAACCTACTGAAGCTTTCTTT. The V gene is TRBV28, the J gene TRBJ1-1; no reliable D call. Germline V lookup: CDR1 MDHEN, CDR2 SYDVKM. The CDR3 has 12 amino acids. V gave up 5 bases and J gave up 5 bases, with 9 bases separating them.

This clonotype was counted a few times. V usage is TRBV10-3 and J usage is TRBJ2-7; D gene uncertain. The ends were cut back, 0 bases at V and 3 bases at J, with 12 bases in the middle. The length of the CDR3 is 15 residues. CDR1 and CDR2 from the germline V gene are ENHRY and SYGVKD. This CDR3 is CAISESIIPNYEQYF. In DNA, the CDR3 is TGTGCCATCAGTGAGTCGATAATCCCAAACTACGAGCAGTACTTC.

The rearrangement joins TRBV7-2 to TRBJ2-3; 9 bases map to TRBD2. Germline lookup yields CDR1 SGHTA and CDR2 FQGNSA. The ends lost 1 base at V and 4 bases at J; junction bases unmatched: 12. The CDR3 is made up of 18 amino acids. The CDR3 here is CASSLERLAGSRSDTQYF. The CDR3 coding sequence is TGTGCCAGCAGCTTAGAGAGGCTAGCGGGGTCGAGGTCAGATACGCAGTATTTT.

This clonotype showed up just once. The chain uses TRBV20-1 and TRBJ2-6; D unclear. Trimming stripped 0 bases from V and 1 base from J, with 7 bases between. This CDR3 contains 15 residues. Looked up from germline, CDR1 is DFQATT and CDR2 is SNEGSKA (reference sequence). CDR3 loop: CSARDQRSGANVLTF. CDR3 coding DNA: TGCAGTGCTAGAGATCAGAGATCTGGGGCCAACGTCCTGACTTTC.

There are many counts of this clonotype. The chain joins TRBV18 to TRBJ1-1; 7 bases fit TRBD1. Trimming took 4 bases from V and 0 from J; bases not matched to a gene: 2. Germline loops: CDR1 KGHSH, CDR2 LQKENI. This CDR3 spans 14 amino acids. For the CDR3, the DNA is TGTGCCAGCTCACGGACAGGCGTGAACACTGAAGCTTTCTTT. Protein sequence: CASSRTGVNTEAFF.